This record covers a single TCR beta chain. The antigen is not known. A much larger clone is a single base away; this may be a read error. The sample belongs to a study of T cells in Graves' hyperthyroidism and ophthalmopathy. Study-wide results and caveats: The blood repertoire included most of the expanded thyroid clonotypes above 0.001. Ophthalmopathy was identified by the model a median approximately 6.9 months ahead of onset.

The investigators amplified TCR beta CDR3 regions from RNA transcripts. First-round RT-PCR with HTBI primers amplified the TCR CDR3 region. A single record per CDR3 protein comes from TCRdb applying MiXCR to the multiplex PCR reads. The table shows 350,000 to 450,000 distinct CDR3 sequences, with approximately 14% occurring only once. There are 15 residues in the CDR3. After removal of 5 bases from V and 5 bases from J, the junction contained 9 bases not matched to a gene. Germline lookup yields CDR1 SEHNR and CDR2 FQNEAQ (reference sequence). Patients between 18 and 65 years old had hyperthyroidism, newly diagnosed and lasting under 2 months. Diagnosing involved the use of clinical symptoms, serum thyroxine and TRAb, thyroid ultrasound and orbital computed tomography.

This TCR came from a woman in her sixties or seventies with Graves' hyperthyroidism. What was sequenced was blood. J is TRBJ2-3 and V is TRBV7-9; 8 bases fit TRBD2. The CDR3 loop reads CASSLIAGLKDTQYF. DNA for the CDR3: TGTGCCAGCAGCCTGATAGCGGGACTGAAAGATACGCAGTATTTT. Filled out from reference TRBV7-9 and TRBJ2-3, the complete variable domain reads DTGVSQNPRHKITKRGQNVTFRCDPISEHNRLYWYRQTLGQGPEFLTYFQNEAQLEKSRLLSDRFSAERPKGSFSTLEIQRTEQGDSAMYLCASSLIAGLKDTQYFGPGTRLTVL.